This T cell receptor (beta chain) stems from a study of blood T cell repertoires in COVID-19. Sequencing used immunoSEQ multiplex PCR; TCRdb keeps in-frame clones, though not all of them. The repertoire has roughly 280,000 clones, nearly 90% of them found once; the top ten carry 1.9%. The V gene end was trimmed by 2 bases and the J gene end by 0 bases; junction bases not matched to a gene: 7. The germline gives CDR1 SGHTA, CDR2 FQGTGA. The length of the CDR3 is 17 residues. The sample taken for sequencing was PBMCs or T cells enriched from blood (not recorded which). The chain uses TRBV7-3 and TRBJ2-4, with 7 bases lining up with TRBD2. This sequence was found in a woman aged 60-75 years who had recovered from COVID-19. The CDR3 DNA follows: TGTGCCAGCAGCTTAGCCGGCGGGGGAAAAGCCAAAAACATTCAGTACTTC. Protein sequence: CASSLAGGGKAKNIQYF.